A selection of T cell receptor beta chains follows, all from one sample in a study of long-term antiretroviral therapy in people with HIV. Profiling relied on immunoSEQ multiplex PCR, and the TCRdb table lists in-frame clones only, not all of them. There are about 33,000 clones in the sample; around three quarters occur only once, and under 8.5% lies in the top ten. The sequenced sample was unsorted PBMCs, obtained 2 years after starting antiretroviral therapy. The source of these receptors is a woman aged 50 to 60 with HIV. CDR3s include the opening cysteine and the closing phenylalanine or tryptophan. The order of the fields is clone size, J gene, D gene, CDR3 length, V gene, CDR3 DNA, CDR3 protein. The D gene is left open where the match is weak. Size is stated for part of the rows, as once, few or many counts, or as a class when the clone is expanded.

clone size: -; J gene: TRBJ1-2; D gene: -; CDR3 length: 13; V gene: TRBV4-1; CDR3 DNA: TGCGCCAGCAGCCAAGATGAGGGCTATGGCTACACCTTC; CDR3 protein: CASSQDEGYGYTF
clone size: -; J gene: TRBJ2-5; D gene: TRBD2; CDR3 length: 16; V gene: TRBV7-8; CDR3 DNA: TGTGCCAGCAGCCCGCGCTCTCCGGGGGGGGAAGAGACCCAGTACTTC; CDR3 protein: CASSPRSPGGEETQYF
clone size: -; J gene: TRBJ1-2; D gene: -; CDR3 length: 13; V gene: TRBV7-8; CDR3 DNA: TGTGCCAGCCTCCGGAAACGGGGACATGGCTACACCTTC; CDR3 protein: CASLRKRGHGYTF
clone size: -; J gene: TRBJ1-2; D gene: -; CDR3 length: 15; V gene: TRBV7-9; CDR3 DNA: TGTGCCAGCAGCTTAGAAAGCGGCGCTAACTATGGCTACACCTTC; CDR3 protein: CASSLESGANYGYTF
clone size: -; J gene: TRBJ1-6; D gene: -; CDR3 length: 14; V gene: TRBV6-5; CDR3 DNA: TGTGCCAGCAGTTCAACACAGGCCGATTCACCCCTCCACTTT; CDR3 protein: CASSSTQADSPLHF
clone size: -; J gene: TRBJ2-4; D gene: -; CDR3 length: 14; V gene: TRBV19; CDR3 DNA: TGTGCCACTAGAACAGGGGGGGGGCCAAACATTCAGTACTTC; CDR3 protein: CATRTGGGPNIQYF
clone size: -; J gene: TRBJ1-1; D gene: -; CDR3 length: 15; V gene: TRBV29-1; CDR3 DNA: TGCAGCGTTGTATTAATTGTGGCTGGGAGGACTGAAGCTTTCTTT; CDR3 protein: CSVVLIVAGRTEAFF
clone size: few; J gene: TRBJ2-7; D gene: TRBD1; CDR3 length: 15; V gene: TRBV27; CDR3 DNA: TGTGCCAGCAGTTTAGTGGAGACAGGGCTCTACGAGCAGTACTTC; CDR3 protein: CASSLVETGLYEQYF
clone size: few; J gene: TRBJ2-3; D gene: -; CDR3 length: 13; V gene: TRBV10-1; CDR3 DNA: TGCGCCAGCAGTGAGTCGAGGCGGGATACGCAGTATTTT; CDR3 protein: CASSESRRDTQYF
clone size: -; J gene: TRBJ2-3; D gene: -; CDR3 length: 15; V gene: TRBV5-8; CDR3 DNA: TGTGCCAGCAGCTTGGCCAGGTACGGTACAGATACGCAGTATTTT; CDR3 protein: CASSLARYGTDTQYF
clone size: -; J gene: TRBJ2-5; D gene: -; CDR3 length: 14; V gene: TRBV27; CDR3 DNA: TGTGCCAGCAGTCCCATTGGGGACCAAGAGACCCAGTACTTC; CDR3 protein: CASSPIGDQETQYF
clone size: once; J gene: TRBJ1-5; D gene: -; CDR3 length: 13; V gene: TRBV6-1; CDR3 DNA: TGTGCCAGCCACCTCGCTAGCAATCAGCCCCAGCATTTT; CDR3 protein: CASHLASNQPQHF
clone size: -; J gene: TRBJ2-1; D gene: TRBD1; CDR3 length: 16; V gene: TRBV25-1; CDR3 DNA: TGTGCCAGCAGTGAGCTACCAGGGGGTTCCAGCAATGAGCAGTTCTTC; CDR3 protein: CASSELPGGSSNEQFF
clone size: -; J gene: TRBJ2-5; D gene: TRBD2; CDR3 length: 16; V gene: TRBV7-6; CDR3 DNA: TGTGCCAGCAGCTTAGCTCGGCGGGGGGGCGAGGAGACCCAGTACTTC; CDR3 protein: CASSLARRGGEETQYF
clone size: -; J gene: TRBJ2-1; D gene: -; CDR3 length: 12; V gene: TRBV13; CDR3 DNA: TGTGCCAGCAGCTCGGACGGGAATGAGCAGTTCTTC; CDR3 protein: CASSSDGNEQFF
clone size: -; J gene: TRBJ1-1; D gene: -; CDR3 length: 13; V gene: TRBV5-5; CDR3 DNA: TGTGCCAGCAGCTTCAGCCCGAACACTGAAGCTTTCTTT; CDR3 protein: CASSFSPNTEAFF
clone size: few; J gene: TRBJ2-7; D gene: -; CDR3 length: 15; V gene: TRBV9; CDR3 DNA: TGTGCCAGCAGCGTAGGGTCCGTCACCCTGGGGGAGCAGTACTTC; CDR3 protein: CASSVGSVTLGEQYF
clone size: once; J gene: TRBJ2-5; D gene: -; CDR3 length: 15; V gene: TRBV6-5; CDR3 DNA: TGTGCCAGCAGTTACTCTCTTTGGGGGGGCGAGACCCAGTACTTC; CDR3 protein: CASSYSLWGGETQYF
clone size: few; J gene: TRBJ1-2; D gene: TRBD1; CDR3 length: 17; V gene: TRBV28; CDR3 DNA: TGTGCCGGATCTGACCCGGGACAGGGGCTCCTTGGCTATGGCTACACCTTC; CDR3 protein: CAGSDPGQGLLGYGYTF
clone size: -; J gene: TRBJ1-1; D gene: TRBD1; CDR3 length: 14; V gene: TRBV10-3; CDR3 DNA: TGTGCCATCAGTGGACAGGGGGGGAACACTGAAGCTTTCTTT; CDR3 protein: CAISGQGGNTEAFF
clone size: -; J gene: TRBJ1-3; D gene: -; CDR3 length: 16; V gene: TRBV5-6; CDR3 DNA: TGTGCCAGCAGCTTGGCCCGGCGACTCTCTGGAAACACCATATATTTT; CDR3 protein: CASSLARRLSGNTIYF
clone size: -; J gene: TRBJ2-5; D gene: -; CDR3 length: 14; V gene: TRBV30; CDR3 DNA: TGTGCCTGGAGTGGGGGGGCGGGGGATGGGACCCAGTACTTC; CDR3 protein: CAWSGGAGDGTQYF
clone size: -; J gene: TRBJ2-2; D gene: -; CDR3 length: 15; V gene: TRBV7-2; CDR3 DNA: TGTGCCAGCAGCTTAAACAGGGGGGGCACCGGGGAGCTGTTTTTT; CDR3 protein: CASSLNRGGTGELFF
clone size: -; J gene: TRBJ1-6; D gene: -; CDR3 length: 15; V gene: TRBV30; CDR3 DNA: TGTGCCTGGAGTGTACGAAGGGGGGATAATTCACCCCTCCACTTT; CDR3 protein: CAWSVRRGDNSPLHF
clone size: -; J gene: TRBJ1-2; D gene: -; CDR3 length: 11; V gene: TRBV30; CDR3 DNA: TGTGCCTGGAGACAGGTGGAAGGCTACACCTTC; CDR3 protein: CAWRQVEGYTF
clone size: -; J gene: TRBJ2-7; D gene: TRBD1; CDR3 length: 15; V gene: TRBV6-1; CDR3 DNA: TGTGCCAGCAGTGGAAAGCACACAGGGGTCTACGAGCAGTACTTC; CDR3 protein: CASSGKHTGVYEQYF
clone size: -; J gene: TRBJ1-5; D gene: -; CDR3 length: 15; V gene: TRBV5-6; CDR3 DNA: TGTGCCAGCAGCTTGGGATCGACAGACAATCAGCCCCAGCATTTT; CDR3 protein: CASSLGSTDNQPQHF
clone size: few; J gene: TRBJ1-5; D gene: -; CDR3 length: 16; V gene: TRBV18; CDR3 DNA: TGTGCCAGCTCACAGCTTGAGGGACTTAGCAATCAGCCCCAGCATTTT; CDR3 protein: CASSQLEGLSNQPQHF
clone size: -; J gene: TRBJ1-1; D gene: -; CDR3 length: 13; V gene: TRBV27; CDR3 DNA: TGTGCCAGCAGTTTCGAGGGGAACACTGAAGCTTTCTTT; CDR3 protein: CASSFEGNTEAFF